A selection of T cell receptor beta chains follows, all from one sample in a study of blood T cell repertoires in COVID-19. Some clones are missing from TCRdb's copy, which holds only in-frame ones; the method was immunoSEQ multiplex PCR. Of under 300,000 clones listed, roughly 80% are singletons. The sample taken for sequencing was peripheral blood. Receptors originate from a woman of 80 years or more with acute or convalescent COVID-19. The CDR3 runs from the conserved cysteine through the conserved F or W. The D gene is left open where the match is weak. Expanded clones get a size class; other rows say once, few or many, or leave the size out.

d_call: TRBD1
j_call: TRBJ1-6
clone_size: -
v_call: TRBV6-5
cdr3_nt: TGTGCCAGCAGTTACTCCCGGGACAGGCGTAATTCACCCCTCCACTTT
cdr3_aa: CASSYSRDRRNSPLHF

d_call: -
j_call: TRBJ1-1
clone_size: once
v_call: TRBV6-6
cdr3_nt: TGTGCCAGCAGTTACCGCGGGTATGGCACTGAAGCTTTCTTT
cdr3_aa: CASSYRGYGTEAFF

d_call: -
j_call: TRBJ1-2
clone_size: -
v_call: TRBV7-9
cdr3_nt: TGTGCCAGCAGCTTAGGTGGGGGAGGACATTCCTATGGCTACACCTTC
cdr3_aa: CASSLGGGGHSYGYTF

d_call: TRBD1
j_call: TRBJ2-7
clone_size: -
v_call: TRBV7-9
cdr3_nt: TGTGCCAGCAGCTTAGTGGGGACAGGGGGTTCATCCTACGAGCAGTACTTC
cdr3_aa: CASSLVGTGGSSYEQYF

d_call: TRBD1
j_call: TRBJ2-5
clone_size: -
v_call: TRBV9
cdr3_nt: TGTGCCAGCGGGGGACAGTACTTTCGGGAGACCCAGTACTTC
cdr3_aa: CASGGQYFRETQYF

d_call: TRBD2
j_call: TRBJ2-6
clone_size: -
v_call: TRBV28
cdr3_nt: TGTGTCAGCACTACCCGGGGGGACCCTGGGGCCAACGTCCTGACTTTC
cdr3_aa: CVSTTRGDPGANVLTF

d_call: -
j_call: TRBJ1-2
clone_size: -
v_call: TRBV7-3
cdr3_nt: TGTGCCAGCAGCCTCCAGGCGGGCGTGGGCTACACCTTC
cdr3_aa: CASSLQAGVGYTF

d_call: TRBD1
j_call: TRBJ1-6
clone_size: -
v_call: TRBV20-1
cdr3_nt: TGCAGTGCTAGTAGGGGGACAGGGACTAATAATTCACCCCTCCACTTT
cdr3_aa: CSASRGTGTNNSPLHF

d_call: -
j_call: TRBJ1-2
clone_size: -
v_call: TRBV3-1/TRBV3-2
cdr3_nt: TGTGCCAGCAGCCAAGAACTACTTAACTATGGCTACACCTTC
cdr3_aa: CASSQELLNYGYTF

d_call: -
j_call: TRBJ1-6
clone_size: -
v_call: TRBV19
cdr3_nt: TGTGCCAGTAGCCCCGGGACATACTATAATTCACCCCTCCACTTT
cdr3_aa: CASSPGTYYNSPLHF

d_call: TRBD1
j_call: TRBJ1-2
clone_size: -
v_call: TRBV28
cdr3_nt: TGTGCCAGCAGTTTAGGCTCCGCGGGACAGGTGGGAACTTATGGCTACACCTTC
cdr3_aa: CASSLGSAGQVGTYGYTF

d_call: -
j_call: TRBJ2-5
clone_size: -
v_call: TRBV3-1/TRBV3-2
cdr3_nt: TGTGCCAGCAGCCAAGATCTAAAACGGAGGGAGACCCAGTACTTC
cdr3_aa: CASSQDLKRRETQYF

d_call: TRBD1
j_call: TRBJ1-5
clone_size: -
v_call: TRBV19
cdr3_nt: TGTGCCAGTAGTATCGGACAGGGGGCGAGGGGCAATCAGCCCCAGCATTTT
cdr3_aa: CASSIGQGARGNQPQHF

d_call: -
j_call: TRBJ1-5
clone_size: -
v_call: TRBV10-2
cdr3_nt: TGCGCCAGCAGTGCTCAGGGGATCAATCAGCCCCAGCATTTT
cdr3_aa: CASSAQGINQPQHF

d_call: -
j_call: TRBJ2-4
clone_size: -
v_call: TRBV5-8
cdr3_nt: TGTGCCAGCAGCTTGGTGGGAGGACTAGCCAAAAACATTCAGTACTTC
cdr3_aa: CASSLVGGLAKNIQYF

d_call: -
j_call: TRBJ1-2
clone_size: -
v_call: TRBV4-2
cdr3_nt: TGTGCCAGCAGCCCCGGGGGTGAAGTTACACATGGCTACACCTTC
cdr3_aa: CASSPGGEVTHGYTF